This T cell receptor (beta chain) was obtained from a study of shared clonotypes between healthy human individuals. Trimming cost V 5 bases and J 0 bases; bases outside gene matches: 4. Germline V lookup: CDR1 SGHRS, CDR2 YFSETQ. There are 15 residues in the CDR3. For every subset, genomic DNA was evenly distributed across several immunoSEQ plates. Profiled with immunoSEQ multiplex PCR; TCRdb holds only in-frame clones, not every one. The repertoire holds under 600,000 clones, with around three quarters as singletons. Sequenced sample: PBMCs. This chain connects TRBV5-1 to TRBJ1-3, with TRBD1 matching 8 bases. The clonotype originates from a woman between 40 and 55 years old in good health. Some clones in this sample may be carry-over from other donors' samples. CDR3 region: CASRSGTGSGNTIYF. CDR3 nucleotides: TGCGCCAGCAGGTCCGGGACAGGCTCTGGAAACACCATATATTTT. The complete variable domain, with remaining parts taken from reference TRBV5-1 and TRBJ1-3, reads KAGVTQTPRYLIKTRGQQVTLSCSPISGHRSVSWYQQTPGQGLQFLFEYFSETQRNKGNFPGRFSGRQFSNSRSEMNVSTLELGDSALYLCASRSGTGSGNTIYFGEGSWLTVV.